What follows describes a single T cell receptor (beta chain). Its antigen is undetermined. Sequencing used immunoSEQ multiplex PCR; TCRdb keeps in-frame clones, though not all of them. The sample has approximately 2.5 million clones; under 95% are singletons. The data derive from a study of shared clonotypes between healthy human individuals. Germline-derived CDR1 and CDR2 are SQVTM and ANQGSEA. The CDR3 has 15 residues. V lost 1 base, J lost 2 bases, and 5 bases stayed unmatched. Study observations and caveats: Depth was large, yet rarefaction showed that sorted-subset sequencing was incomplete.

The specimen was naive CD4+ T cells from PBMCs. Regarding subset: CD45RA+ positively selected. The source of this sequence is a man aged 18 to 35 in good health. Some clones in this sample may be carry-over from other donors' samples. The chain is built from TRBV29-1 and TRBJ2-3; 8 bases are a match to TRBD2. The CDR3 is CSVEGAGVYTDTQYF. The CDR3 nucleotides read TGCAGCGTTGAAGGAGCGGGAGTGTACACAGATACGCAGTATTTT.